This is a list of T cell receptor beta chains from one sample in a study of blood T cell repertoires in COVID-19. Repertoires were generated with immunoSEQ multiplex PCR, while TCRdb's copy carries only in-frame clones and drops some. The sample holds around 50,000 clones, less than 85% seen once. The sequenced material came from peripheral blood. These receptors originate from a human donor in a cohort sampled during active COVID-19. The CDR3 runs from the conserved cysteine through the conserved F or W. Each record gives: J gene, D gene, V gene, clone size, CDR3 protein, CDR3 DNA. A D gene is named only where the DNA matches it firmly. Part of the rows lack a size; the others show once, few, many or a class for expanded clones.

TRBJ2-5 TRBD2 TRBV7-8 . CASSPVVTSGQETQYF TGTGCCAGCAGCCCAGTTGTAACTAGCGGTCAAGAGACCCAGTACTTC
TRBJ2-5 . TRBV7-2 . CASSLDPFGQETQYF TGTGCCAGCAGCTTAGATCCTTTCGGCCAAGAGACCCAGTACTTC
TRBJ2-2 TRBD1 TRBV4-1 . CASSPGQTTGELFF TGCGCCAGCAGCCCGGGACAGACCACCGGGGAGCTGTTTTTT
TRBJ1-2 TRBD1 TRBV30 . CAWSVGTGPNYGYTF TGTGCCTGGAGTGTAGGGACAGGGCCTAACTATGGCTACACCTTC
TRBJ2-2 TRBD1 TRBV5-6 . CASSLGRTGRGAGELFF TGTGCCAGCAGCTTGGGGAGGACAGGGAGAGGCGCCGGGGAGCTGTTTTTT
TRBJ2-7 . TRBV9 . CASSVGNLGDYEQYF TGTGCCAGCAGCGTAGGGAACCTAGGTGACTACGAGCAGTACTTC
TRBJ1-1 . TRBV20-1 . CSASGTAGVNTEAFF TGCAGTGCTAGTGGGACGGCGGGAGTGAACACTGAAGCTTTCTTT
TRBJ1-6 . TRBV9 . CASSAHLSSYNSPLHF TGTGCCAGCAGCGCCCATCTAAGCTCCTATAATTCACCCCTCCACTTT
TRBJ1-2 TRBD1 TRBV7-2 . CASSPGQGATYGYTF TGTGCCAGCAGCCCAGGTCAGGGGGCGACCTATGGCTACACCTTC
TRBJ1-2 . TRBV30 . CAWSGQEIYGYTF TGTGCCTGGAGTGGACAGGAGATCTATGGCTACACCTTC
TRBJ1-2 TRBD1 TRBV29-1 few CSVQGVRGYTF TGCAGCGTCCAGGGGGTCCGGGGCTACACCTTC
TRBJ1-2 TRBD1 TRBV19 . CASSIPGQDYGYTF TGTGCCAGTAGTATCCCGGGACAGGACTATGGCTACACCTTC
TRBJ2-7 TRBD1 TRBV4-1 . CASSQSPGDRGDEQYF TGCGCCAGCAGCCAATCCCCTGGGGACAGGGGCGACGAGCAGTACTTC
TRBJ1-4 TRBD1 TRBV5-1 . CASSTGQTATNEKLFF TGCGCCAGCAGCACGGGACAGACCGCAACTAATGAAAAACTGTTTTTT
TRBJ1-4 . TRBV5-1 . CASSLDRANEKLFF TGCGCCAGCAGCTTGGACAGAGCTAATGAAAAACTGTTTTTT
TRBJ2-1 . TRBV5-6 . CASSFLGGAESYNEQFF TGTGCCAGCAGCTTTCTAGGGGGGGCCGAGTCCTACAATGAGCAGTTCTTC
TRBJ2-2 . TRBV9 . CASARAEGSTGELFF TGTGCCAGCGCCAGAGCGGAGGGGAGCACCGGGGAGCTGTTTTTT
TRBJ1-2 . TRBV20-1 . CSAPDSYGYTF TGCAGTGCTCCCGACAGCTATGGCTACACCTTC
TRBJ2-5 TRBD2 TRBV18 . CASSPRLAGPGETQYF TGTGCCAGCTCACCACGACTAGCGGGGCCGGGGGAGACCCAGTACTTC
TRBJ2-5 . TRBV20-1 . CSAKRRQTQYF TGCAGTGCTAAGAGGCGACAGACCCAGTACTTC
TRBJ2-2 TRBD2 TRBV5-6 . CASSREASGNTGELFF TGTGCCAGCAGCAGGGAGGCTAGCGGAAACACCGGGGAGCTGTTTTTT
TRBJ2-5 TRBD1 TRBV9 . CASSTGQGKGIQETQYF TGTGCCAGCAGCACGGGACAGGGTAAGGGGATTCAAGAGACCCAGTACTTC
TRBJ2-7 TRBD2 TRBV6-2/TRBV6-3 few CASSLLAGSYEQYF TGTGCCAGCAGCCTACTAGCGGGGTCCTACGAGCAGTACTTC
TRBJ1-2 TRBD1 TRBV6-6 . CASSYLTGKEYGYTF TGTGCCAGCAGTTACTTGACAGGGAAGGAGTATGGCTACACCTTC
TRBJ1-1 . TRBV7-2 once CASSLSPGNTEAFF TGTGCCAGCAGCTTAAGTCCGGGGAACACTGAAGCTTTCTTT
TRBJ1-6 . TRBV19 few CASSIVGGGKNSPLHF TGTGCCAGTAGTATAGTCGGCGGGGGTAAGAATTCACCCCTCCACTTT
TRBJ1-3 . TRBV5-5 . CASSEGMGASSGNTIYF TGTGCCAGCAGCGAGGGAATGGGGGCGAGCTCTGGAAACACCATATATTTT
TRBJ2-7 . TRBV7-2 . CASSYKGAYEQYF TGTGCCAGCAGCTACAAGGGGGCCTACGAGCAGTACTTC
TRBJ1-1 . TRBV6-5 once CASSRDTEAFF TGTGCCAGCAGTCGGGACACTGAAGCTTTCTTT
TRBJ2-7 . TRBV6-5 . CASSYGAAYEQYF TGTGCCAGCAGTTACGGGGCAGCCTACGAGCAGTACTTC
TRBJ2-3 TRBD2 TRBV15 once CATSFGLAGAGFTDTQYF TGTGCCACCAGCTTTGGACTAGCGGGGGCCGGTTTCACAGATACGCAGTATTTT
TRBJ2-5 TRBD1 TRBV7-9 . CASSRGQGREETQYF TGTGCCAGCAGCAGAGGACAGGGGAGGGAAGAGACCCAGTACTTC
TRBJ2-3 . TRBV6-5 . CASSRPGGGTDTQYF TGTGCCAGCTCTCGGCCCGGCGGGGGCACAGATACGCAGTATTTT
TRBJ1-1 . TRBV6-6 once CASSYRGPNTEAFF TGTGCCAGCAGTTACAGGGGTCCGAACACTGAAGCTTTCTTT
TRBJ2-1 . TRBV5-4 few CASSPKGYNEQFF TGTGCCAGCAGCCCGAAGGGGTACAATGAGCAGTTCTTC
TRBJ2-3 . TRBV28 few CASSPRGLPTDTQYF TGTGCCAGCAGCCCCAGGGGCCTTCCCACAGATACGCAGTATTTT
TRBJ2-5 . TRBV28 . CASSLLGARETQYF TGTGCCAGCAGTTTGTTGGGAGCACGGGAGACCCAGTACTTC
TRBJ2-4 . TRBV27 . CASSLSLRLAKNIQYF TGTGCCAGCAGTTTAAGTTTGAGGCTAGCCAAAAACATTCAGTACTTC
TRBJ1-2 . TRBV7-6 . CASSSTPSVGGGSNYGYTF TGTGCCAGCAGCTCGACTCCCTCCGTGGGAGGCGGCTCTAACTATGGCTACACCTTC
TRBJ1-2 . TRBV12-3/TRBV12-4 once CASSPLNYGYTF TGTGCCAGCAGTCCCCTAAACTATGGCTACACCTTC
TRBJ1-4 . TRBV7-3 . CASSLRGRGGEKLFF TGTGCCAGCAGCTTAAGGGGCAGGGGTGGTGAAAAACTGTTTTTT
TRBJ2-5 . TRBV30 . CAWTSLGQAKETQYF TGTGCCTGGACTTCGCTGGGGCAAGCTAAAGAGACCCAGTACTTC
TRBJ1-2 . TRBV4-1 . CASSQEQGYYGYTF TGCGCCAGCAGCCAGGAACAGGGATACTATGGCTACACCTTC
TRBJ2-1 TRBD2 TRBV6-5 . CASSYSAGGTKEQFF TGTGCCAGCAGTTACTCTGCGGGGGGGACTAAGGAGCAGTTCTTC
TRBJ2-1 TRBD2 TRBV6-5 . CASSYYLPGTRHEQFF TGTGCCAGCAGTTACTATCTACCCGGGACTAGGCATGAGCAGTTCTTC
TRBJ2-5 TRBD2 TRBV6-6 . CATSRGGSYQETQYF TGTGCTACTTCCCGCGGGGGGTCGTACCAAGAGACCCAGTACTTC
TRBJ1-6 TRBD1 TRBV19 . CASSDRVDSPLHF TGTGCCAGTAGCGACAGGGTAGATTCACCCCTCCACTTT
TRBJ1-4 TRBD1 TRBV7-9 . CASSSRDSNEKLFF TGTGCCAGCAGCTCGAGGGACAGTAATGAAAAACTGTTTTTT
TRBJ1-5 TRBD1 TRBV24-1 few CATSDSPARQGVNQPQHF TGTGCCACCAGTGATTCCCCGGCTCGACAGGGGGTCAATCAGCCCCAGCATTTT
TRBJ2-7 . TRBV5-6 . CASSLGAGEGYEQYF TGTGCCAGCAGCTTGGGGGCAGGGGAGGGTTACGAGCAGTACTTC
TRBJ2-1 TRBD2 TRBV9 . CASSPGTSGGVGFF TGTGCCAGCAGCCCCGGGACTAGCGGGGGTGTCGGGTTCTTC
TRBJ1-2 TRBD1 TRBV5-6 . CASSLGQGARGYTF TGTGCCAGCAGCTTGGGGCAGGGGGCGCGTGGCTACACCTTC
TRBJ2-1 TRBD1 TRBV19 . CASSTISGTGPLTLQSEQFF TGTGCCAGTAGTACCATCTCCGGGACAGGTCCTCTTACCTTACAATCGGAGCAGTTCTTC
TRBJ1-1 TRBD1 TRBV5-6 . CASSFERVGQEAFF TGTGCCAGCAGCTTCGAAAGAGTGGGACAGGAAGCTTTCTTT
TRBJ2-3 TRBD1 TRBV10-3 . CAISETGTGSTDTQYF TGTGCCATCAGTGAGACCGGGACAGGGAGCACAGATACGCAGTATTTT